This TCR beta chain was sequenced in a study of T cell changes during pregnancy in multiple sclerosis. Trimming left V 2 bases short and J 4 bases short, with 17 bases between. Germline CDR1 reads MNHNY; CDR2 reads SVGAGI (reference sequence). This CDR3 region has 16 residues. The protocol was immunoSEQ multiplex PCR, while the TCRdb copy is restricted to in-frame clones and leaves out a portion. The table records tens of thousands of clones, 90% of them present only once. J is TRBJ1-2 and V is TRBV6-6; weak D call: TRBD1 (6 bases). This specimen was CD8+ T cells from peripheral blood mononuclear cells, taken before pregnancy. This TCR derives from a female donor with multiple sclerosis, enrolled in a pregnancy study. This CDR3 is CASSYPRGGRPYGYTF. DNA of the CDR3: TGTGCCAGCAGTTACCCCCGAGGGGGACGGCCCTATGGCTACACCTTC.